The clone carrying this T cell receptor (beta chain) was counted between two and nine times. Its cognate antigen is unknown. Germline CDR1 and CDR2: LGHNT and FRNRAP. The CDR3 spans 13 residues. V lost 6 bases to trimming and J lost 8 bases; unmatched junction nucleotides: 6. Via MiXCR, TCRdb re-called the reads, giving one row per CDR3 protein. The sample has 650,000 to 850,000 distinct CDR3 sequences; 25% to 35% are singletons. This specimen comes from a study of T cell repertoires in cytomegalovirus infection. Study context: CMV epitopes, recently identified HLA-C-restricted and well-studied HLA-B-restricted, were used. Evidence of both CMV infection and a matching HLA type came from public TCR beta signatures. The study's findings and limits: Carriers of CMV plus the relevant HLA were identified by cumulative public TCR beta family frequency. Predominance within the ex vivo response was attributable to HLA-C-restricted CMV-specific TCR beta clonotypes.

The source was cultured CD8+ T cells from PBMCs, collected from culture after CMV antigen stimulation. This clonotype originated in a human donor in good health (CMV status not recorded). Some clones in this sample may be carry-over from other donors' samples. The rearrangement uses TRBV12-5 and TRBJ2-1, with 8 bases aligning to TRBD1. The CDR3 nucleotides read TGTGCTAGTGGACCGACAGGGGTCGATGAGCAGTTCTTC. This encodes CASGPTGVDEQFF.